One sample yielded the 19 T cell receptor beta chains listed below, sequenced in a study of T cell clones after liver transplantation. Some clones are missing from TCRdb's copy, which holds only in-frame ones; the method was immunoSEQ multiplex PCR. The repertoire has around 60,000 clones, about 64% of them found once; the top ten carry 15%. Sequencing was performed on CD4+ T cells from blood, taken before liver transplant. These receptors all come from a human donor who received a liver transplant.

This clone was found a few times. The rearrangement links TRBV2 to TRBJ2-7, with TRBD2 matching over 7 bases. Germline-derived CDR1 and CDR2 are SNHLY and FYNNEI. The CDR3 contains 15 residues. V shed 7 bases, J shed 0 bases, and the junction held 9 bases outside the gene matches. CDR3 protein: CASTLRGVSSYEQYF. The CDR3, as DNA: TGTGCCAGCACCCTACGGGGGGTAAGCTCCTACGAGCAGTACTTC.

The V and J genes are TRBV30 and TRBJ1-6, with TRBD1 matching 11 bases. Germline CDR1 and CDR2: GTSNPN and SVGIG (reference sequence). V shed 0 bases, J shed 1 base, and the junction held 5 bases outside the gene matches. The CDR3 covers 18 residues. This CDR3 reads CAWSVWTGGASYNSPLHF. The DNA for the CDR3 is TGTGCCTGGAGTGTATGGACAGGGGGCGCTTCCTATAATTCACCCCTCCACTTT. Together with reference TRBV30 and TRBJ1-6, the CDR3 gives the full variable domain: SQTIHQWPATLVQPVGSPLSLECTVEGTSNPNLYWYRQAAGRGLQLLFYSVGIGQISSEVPQNLSASRPQDRQFILSSKKLLLSDSGFYLCAWSVWTGGASYNSPLHFGNGTRLTVT.

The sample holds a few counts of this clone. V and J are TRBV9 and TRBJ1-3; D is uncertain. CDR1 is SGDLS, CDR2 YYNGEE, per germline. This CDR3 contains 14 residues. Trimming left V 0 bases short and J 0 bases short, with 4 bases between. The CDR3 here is CASSVDYSGNTIYF. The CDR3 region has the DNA TGTGCCAGCAGCGTAGATTACTCTGGAAACACCATATATTTT.

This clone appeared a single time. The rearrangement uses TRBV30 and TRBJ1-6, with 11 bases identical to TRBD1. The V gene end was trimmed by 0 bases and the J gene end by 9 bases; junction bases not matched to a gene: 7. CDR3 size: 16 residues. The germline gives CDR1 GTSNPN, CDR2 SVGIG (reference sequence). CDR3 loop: CAWSVLGTGGSSPLHF. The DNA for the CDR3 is TGTGCCTGGAGTGTACTAGGGACAGGGGGAAGTTCACCCCTCCACTTT.

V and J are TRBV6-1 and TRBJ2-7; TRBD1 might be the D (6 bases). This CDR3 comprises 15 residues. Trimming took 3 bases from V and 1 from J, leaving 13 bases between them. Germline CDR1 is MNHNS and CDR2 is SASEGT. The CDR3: CASSDRGGRSYEQYF. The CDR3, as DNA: TGTGCCAGCAGTGACCGAGGGGGTAGGTCCTACGAGCAGTACTTC.

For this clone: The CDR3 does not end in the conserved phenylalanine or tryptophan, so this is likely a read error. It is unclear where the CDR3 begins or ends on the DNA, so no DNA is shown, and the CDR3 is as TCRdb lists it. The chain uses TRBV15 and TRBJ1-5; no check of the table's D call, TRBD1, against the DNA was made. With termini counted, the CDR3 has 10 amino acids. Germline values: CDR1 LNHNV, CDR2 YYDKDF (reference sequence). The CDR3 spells CATSREPDSI.

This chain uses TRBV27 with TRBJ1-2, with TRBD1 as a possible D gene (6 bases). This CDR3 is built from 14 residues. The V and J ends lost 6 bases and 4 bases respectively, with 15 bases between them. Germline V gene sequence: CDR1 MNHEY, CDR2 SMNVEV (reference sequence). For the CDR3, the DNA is TGTGCCAGCAGACGCGCCGGGACACCCTATGGCTACACCTTC. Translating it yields CASRRAGTPYGYTF.

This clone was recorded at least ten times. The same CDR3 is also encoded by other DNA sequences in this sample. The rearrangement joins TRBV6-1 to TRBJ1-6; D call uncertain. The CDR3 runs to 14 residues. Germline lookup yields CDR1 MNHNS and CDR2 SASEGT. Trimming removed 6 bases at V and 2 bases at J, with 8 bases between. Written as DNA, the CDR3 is TGTGCCAGCAGCGCGGGCCCCTATAATTCACCCCTCCACTTT. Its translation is CASSAGPYNSPLHF.

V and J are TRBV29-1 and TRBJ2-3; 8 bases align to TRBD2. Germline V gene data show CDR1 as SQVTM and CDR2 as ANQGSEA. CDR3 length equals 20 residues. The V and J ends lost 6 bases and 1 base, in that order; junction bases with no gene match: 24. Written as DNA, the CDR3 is TGCAGCGTCCTGGATCCCTTGCGGGGGGCTAATCGATTCGGCACAGATACGCAGTATTTT. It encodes CSVLDPLRGANRFGTDTQYF.

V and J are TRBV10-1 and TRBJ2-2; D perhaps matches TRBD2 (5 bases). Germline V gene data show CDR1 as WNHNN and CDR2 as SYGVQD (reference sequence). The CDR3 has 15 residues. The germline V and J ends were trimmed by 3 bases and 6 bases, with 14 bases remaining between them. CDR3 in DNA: TGCGCCAGCAGTGACTGGACTCCTCCCGCCGGGGAGCTGTTTTTT. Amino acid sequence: CASSDWTPPAGELFF.

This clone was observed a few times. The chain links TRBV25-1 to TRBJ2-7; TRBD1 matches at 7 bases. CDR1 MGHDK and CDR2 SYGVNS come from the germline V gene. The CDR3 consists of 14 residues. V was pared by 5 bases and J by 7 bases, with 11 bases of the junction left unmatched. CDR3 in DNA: TGTGCCAGCAGTCCAAACGACAGGGTGGGAGAGCAGTACTTC. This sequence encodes CASSPNDRVGEQYF.

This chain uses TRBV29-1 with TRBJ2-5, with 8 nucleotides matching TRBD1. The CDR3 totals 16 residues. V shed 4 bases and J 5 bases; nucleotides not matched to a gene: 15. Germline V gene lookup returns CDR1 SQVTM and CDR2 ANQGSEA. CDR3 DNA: TGCAGCGTTGCAGCCCGCCAGGGGGCCCTAAGGGAGACCCAGTACTTC. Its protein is CSVAARQGALRETQYF.

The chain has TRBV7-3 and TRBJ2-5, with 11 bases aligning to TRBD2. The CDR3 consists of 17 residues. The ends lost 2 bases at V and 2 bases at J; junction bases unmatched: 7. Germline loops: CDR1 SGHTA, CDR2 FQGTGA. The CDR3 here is CASSLGGPSGGQETQYF. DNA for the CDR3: TGTGCCAGCAGCTTAGGAGGGCCTAGCGGGGGGCAAGAGACCCAGTACTTC. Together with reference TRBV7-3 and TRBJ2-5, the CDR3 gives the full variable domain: GAGVSQTPSNKVTEKGKYVELRCDPISGHTALYWYRQSLGQGPEFLIYFQGTGAADDSGLPNDRFFAVRPEGSVSTLKIQRTERGDSAVYLCASSLGGPSGGQETQYFGPGTRLLVL.

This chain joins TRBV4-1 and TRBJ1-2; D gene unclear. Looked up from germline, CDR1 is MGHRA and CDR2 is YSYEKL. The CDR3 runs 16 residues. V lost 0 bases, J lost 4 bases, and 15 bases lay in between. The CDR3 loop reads CASSQESVPSRYGYTF. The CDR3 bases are TGCGCCAGCAGCCAAGAGAGTGTCCCTTCACGCTATGGCTACACCTTC.

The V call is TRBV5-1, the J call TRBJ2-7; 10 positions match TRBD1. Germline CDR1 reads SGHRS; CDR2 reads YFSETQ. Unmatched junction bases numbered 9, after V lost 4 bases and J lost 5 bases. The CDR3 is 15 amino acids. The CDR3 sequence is CASSLQTGGRDEQYF. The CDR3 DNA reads TGCGCCAGCAGCCTCCAGACAGGGGGCAGGGACGAGCAGTACTTC. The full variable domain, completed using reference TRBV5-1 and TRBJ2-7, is KAGVTQTPRYLIKTRGQQVTLSCSPISGHRSVSWYQQTPGQGLQFLFEYFSETQRNKGNFPGRFSGRQFSNSRSEMNVSTLELGDSALYLCASSLQTGGRDEQYFGPGTRLTVT.

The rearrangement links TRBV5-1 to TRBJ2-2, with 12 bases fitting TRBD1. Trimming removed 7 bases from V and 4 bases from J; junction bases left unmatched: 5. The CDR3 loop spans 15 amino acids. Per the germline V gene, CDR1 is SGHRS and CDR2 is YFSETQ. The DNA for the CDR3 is TGCGCCAGCCGAGAGGGACAGGGGGCCACCGGGGAGCTGTTTTTT. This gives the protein CASREGQGATGELFF.

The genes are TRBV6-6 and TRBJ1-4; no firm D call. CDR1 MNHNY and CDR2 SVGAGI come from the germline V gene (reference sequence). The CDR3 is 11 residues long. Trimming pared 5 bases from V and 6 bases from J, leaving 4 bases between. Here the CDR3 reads CASSPDEKLFF. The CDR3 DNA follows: TGTGCCAGCAGTCCGGATGAAAAACTGTTTTTT.

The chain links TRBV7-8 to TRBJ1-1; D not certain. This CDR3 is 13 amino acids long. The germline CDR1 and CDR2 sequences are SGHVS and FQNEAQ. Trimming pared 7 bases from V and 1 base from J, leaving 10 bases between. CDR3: CASISSRNTEAFF. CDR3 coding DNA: TGTGCCAGCATCAGTAGCAGGAACACTGAAGCTTTCTTT.

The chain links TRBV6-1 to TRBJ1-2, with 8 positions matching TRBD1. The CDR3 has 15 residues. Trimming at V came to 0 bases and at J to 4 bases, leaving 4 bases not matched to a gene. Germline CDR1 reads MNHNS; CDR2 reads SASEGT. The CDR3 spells CASSEASGQGYGYTF. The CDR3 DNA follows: TGTGCCAGCAGTGAAGCCTCCGGACAGGGCTATGGCTACACCTTC.